These 9 T cell receptor beta chains were sequenced from one sample in a study of T cell repertoires in cytomegalovirus infection. The antigens of these receptors remain unknown. A single record per CDR3 protein comes from TCRdb applying MiXCR to the reads. In the table there are tens of thousands of distinct CDR3 sequences, approximately 46% of which are singletons. The sample consisted of CD8+ T cells from cultured PBMCs, taken from culture after CMV antigen stimulation. Receptors originate from a human donor in good health (CMV status not recorded). Some clones in this sample may be carry-over from other donors' samples.

This clonotype was seen only a few times. This chain uses TRBV7-6 with TRBJ2-7; TRBD2 matches at 12 bases. This CDR3 is 14 amino acids long. CDR1 and CDR2 from the germline V gene are SGHVS and FNYEAQ. With 5 bases clipped from V and 5 bases from J, the junction kept 4 bases outside the gene matches. CDR3 amino acids: CASSPRTSGDEQYF. DNA of the CDR3: TGTGCCAGCAGCCCCCGGACTAGCGGGGACGAGCAGTACTTC.

This chain connects TRBV6-1 to TRBJ2-1, with TRBD2 as a possible D gene (5 bases). CDR3 length: 13 amino acids. Germline loops: CDR1 MNHNS, CDR2 SASEGT. V was pared by 8 bases and J by 5 bases, with 13 bases between. The CDR3 spells CASGWLAHNEQFF. CDR3 nucleotide sequence: TGTGCCAGCGGGTGGCTAGCCCACAATGAGCAGTTCTTC.

This clonotype has only a few counts. The V and J genes are TRBV7-9 and TRBJ2-7; 7 nucleotides line up with TRBD2. CDR1 and CDR2 from the germline V gene are SEHNR and FQNEAQ (reference sequence). V shed 5 bases, J shed 1 base, and the junction held 17 bases outside the gene matches. The length of the CDR3 is 18 residues. The CDR3, as DNA: TGTGCCAGCAGCCAAGGAAACTTAGCGGGTAAACAATCCTACGAGCAGTACTTC. Translation gives CASSQGNLAGKQSYEQYF.

J is TRBJ2-7 and V is TRBV7-9; 9 bases align to TRBD2. The ends lost 5 bases at V and 4 bases at J; junction bases unmatched: 9. The CDR3 length is 15 residues. Germline V gene sequence: CDR1 SEHNR, CDR2 FQNEAQ (reference sequence). The CDR3 sequence: CASSTSSGSAYEQYF. The DNA for the CDR3 is TGTGCCAGCAGCACCAGTAGCGGGAGCGCTTACGAGCAGTACTTC.

This clonotype was recorded only once. J is TRBJ2-1 and V is TRBV19; 7 bases agree with TRBD1. The CDR3 is 18 amino acids. Germline-derived CDR1 and CDR2 are LNHDA and SQIVND (reference sequence). V trimming: 4 bases; J trimming: 4 bases; junction bases outside the gene matches: 16. The CDR3 DNA is TGTGCCAGTAGTACCCGGACTCTCGACAGGGACCCATACAATGAGCAGTTCTTC. Its protein product is CASSTRTLDRDPYNEQFF.

The genes are TRBV20-1 and TRBJ2-7; 9 bases map to TRBD2. The ends lost 2 bases at V and 4 bases at J; junction bases unmatched: 6. The CDR3 extends over 14 amino acids. CDR1 DFQATT and CDR2 SNEGSKA come from the germline V gene (reference sequence). The CDR3 is CSARLIAGVYEQYF. CDR3 nucleotides: TGCAGTGCTAGACTGATAGCGGGAGTTTACGAGCAGTACTTC.

This clonotype was found a few times. V and J are TRBV6-5 and TRBJ1-2; D is unclear. The germline V gene encodes CDR1 MNHEY and CDR2 SVGAGI. The CDR3 covers 12 residues. V lost 6 bases to trimming and J lost 8 bases, with 13 bases between them. CDR3 DNA sequence: TGTGCCAGCAGCCTCCAAGGAGCGGGCTACACCTTC. This sequence encodes CASSLQGAGYTF.

A remark on this clonotype: At one boundary the junction diverges from the germline segment, which might be a read error. J is TRBJ1-2 and V is TRBV7-4; no clear D gene. The CDR3 has 16 amino acids. From germline, CDR1 is SGHVT and CDR2 SQSDAQ. CDR3 DNA sequence: TGTGCCAGTAGCTCCCGGTTGAAGTCGACCCACTATGGCTACACCTTC. Its protein is CASSSRLKSTHYGYTF.

V is TRBV7-9 and J is TRBJ1-2, with a tentative D call TRBD1 (5 bases). The CDR3 runs to 14 residues. CDR1 and CDR2 (germline): SEHNR, FQNEAQ (reference sequence). Deletions cut 8 bases from V and 5 bases from J, with 18 bases between. Written as DNA, the CDR3 is TGTGCCAGCGGCGCCAGGACACCCGAATATGGCTACACCTTC. It translates to CASGARTPEYGYTF.